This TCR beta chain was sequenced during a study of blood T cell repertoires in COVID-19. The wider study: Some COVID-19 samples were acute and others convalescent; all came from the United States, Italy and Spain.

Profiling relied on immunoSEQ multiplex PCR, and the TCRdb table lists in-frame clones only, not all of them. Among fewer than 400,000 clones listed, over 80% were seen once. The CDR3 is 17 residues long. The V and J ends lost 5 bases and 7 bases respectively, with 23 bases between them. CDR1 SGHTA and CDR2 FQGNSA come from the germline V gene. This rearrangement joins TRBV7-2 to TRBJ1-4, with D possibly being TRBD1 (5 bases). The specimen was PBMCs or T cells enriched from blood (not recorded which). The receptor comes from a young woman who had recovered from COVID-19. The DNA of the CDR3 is TGTGCCAGCAGCGAAGGGGCTACATTTGCGGAAGGTGAAAAACTGTTTTTT. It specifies CASSEGATFAEGEKLFF. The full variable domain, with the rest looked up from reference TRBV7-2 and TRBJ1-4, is GAGVSQSPSNKVTEKGKDVELRCDPISGHTALYWYRQSLGQGLEFLIYFQGNSAPDKSGLPSDRFSAERTGGSVSTLTIQRTQQEDSAVYLCASSEGATFAEGEKLFFGSGTQLSVL.